This entry is about one TCR beta chain. This specimen comes from a study of CD8 T cells in ankylosing spondylitis. For TCR beta, libraries came from quantitative 5'-RACE with molecular barcodes. Each CDR3 protein is one row after TCRdb ran MiXCR on the 5' RACE reads. Among hundreds of thousands of distinct CDR3 sequences, more than 25% were seen once, and the ten largest hold around 4.4%. Germline CDR1 and CDR2: DFQATT and SNEGSKA (reference sequence). Trimming removed 5 bases at V and 7 bases at J, with 15 bases between. The CDR3 sequence is 14 residues long. The sequence was collected from a male donor with ankylosing spondylitis or in good health (not recorded which). Sequencing input: blood, either unsorted or a sorted T cell fraction (not recorded which). The chain links TRBV20-1 to TRBJ1-6; D possibly corresponds to TRBD1 (6 bases). CDR3 DNA: TGCAGTGCTCCTGGTGGAGGGGGAAATTCACCCCTCCACTTT. Translation gives CSAPGGGGNSPLHF.